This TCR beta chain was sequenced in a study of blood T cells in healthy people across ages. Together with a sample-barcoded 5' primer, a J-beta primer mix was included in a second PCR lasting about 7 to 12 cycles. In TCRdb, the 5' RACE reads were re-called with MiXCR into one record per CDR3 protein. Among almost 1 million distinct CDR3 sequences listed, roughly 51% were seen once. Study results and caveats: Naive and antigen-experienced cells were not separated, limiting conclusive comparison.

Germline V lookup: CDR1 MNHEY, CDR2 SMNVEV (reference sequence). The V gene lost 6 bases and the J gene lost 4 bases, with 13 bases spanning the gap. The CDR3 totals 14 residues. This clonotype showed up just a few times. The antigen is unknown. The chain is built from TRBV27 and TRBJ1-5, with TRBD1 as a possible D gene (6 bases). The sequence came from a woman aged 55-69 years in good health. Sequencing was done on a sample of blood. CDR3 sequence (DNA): TGTGCCAGCAGGAAAGGACAGTTAAATCAGCCCCAGCATTTT. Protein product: CASRKGQLNQPQHF.